These T cell receptor beta chains were read from a single sample in a study of T cells after yellow fever vaccination. TCRdb reprocessed the 5' RACE reads with MiXCR, giving one entry per CDR3 protein. The data contain about 220,000 distinct CDR3 sequences, 3% to 3.5% of them singletons. The specimen was CD4+ T cells sorted from PBMCs, collected 10 days after the yellow fever booster vaccination. The receptors were sampled from a man aged 18 to 30 who received the YFV17D yellow fever vaccine. Each CDR3 is given with its conserved first and last residue. Fields, in order: CDR3 DNA, CDR3 protein, V gene, D gene, J gene, clone size. D genes are given only for firm matches. Size is omitted from some rows. Given values are once, few, many or a class for expanded clones.

DNA: TGCAGCGTGGGGTTTCGGGACACTGAAGCTTTCTTT
CDR3: CSVGFRDTEAFF
V: TRBV29-1
D: -
J: TRBJ1-1
size: few

DNA: TGCAGTGCTAGGGACAGGGTCCAAAACATTCAGTACTTC
CDR3: CSARDRVQNIQYF
V: TRBV20-1
D: TRBD1
J: TRBJ2-4
size: many

DNA: TGTGCCAGCAGCCGGACAGGGCATCAGCCCCAGCATTTT
CDR3: CASSRTGHQPQHF
V: TRBV14
D: TRBD1
J: TRBJ1-5
size: many

DNA: TGCAGTGCTAGAGACCCCGGCAGGGCGGACGAGCAGTACTTC
CDR3: CSARDPGRADEQYF
V: TRBV20-1
D: -
J: TRBJ2-7
size: few

DNA: TGTGCCAGCAGCTTATCCAGGGTCTCTGGGGCCAACGTCCTGACTTTC
CDR3: CASSLSRVSGANVLTF
V: TRBV7-2
D: -
J: TRBJ2-6
size: few

DNA: TGTGCCAGTAGTATAGTTTCGGCAGGGACCACTGAAGCTTTCTTT
CDR3: CASSIVSAGTTEAFF
V: TRBV19
D: -
J: TRBJ1-1
size: -

DNA: TGCAGTGCTAGAGTGCGGGCGATGCCGGGCCGTTCACCCCTCCACTTT
CDR3: CSARVRAMPGRSPLHF
V: TRBV20-1
D: -
J: TRBJ1-6
size: many

DNA: TGCAGCGTTGTTTGGGCGGGGGGTTCCACAGATACGCAGTATTTT
CDR3: CSVVWAGGSTDTQYF
V: TRBV29-1
D: TRBD2
J: TRBJ2-3
size: many

DNA: TGTGCCAGCAGCTTAGGGACAGGGCCCTACGAGCAGTACTTC
CDR3: CASSLGTGPYEQYF
V: TRBV7-8
D: TRBD1
J: TRBJ2-7
size: many

DNA: TGCGCCAGCAGCTTTTCTGGCTTAACCGGGGAGCTGTTTTTT
CDR3: CASSFSGLTGELFF
V: TRBV5-1
D: -
J: TRBJ2-2
size: many

DNA: TGCGCCAGCAGCTTCGACACAGGGGCGAACACCGGGGAGCTGTTTTTT
CDR3: CASSFDTGANTGELFF
V: TRBV5-1
D: TRBD1
J: TRBJ2-2
size: -

DNA: TGTGCCAGCAGGCCGGGACTTCTACGTTCTGGGGAGCTGTTTTTT
CDR3: CASRPGLLRSGELFF
V: TRBV12-3/TRBV12-4
D: -
J: TRBJ2-2
size: many

DNA: TGTGCCACCAGCAGAGACAGGGGGCGCGAGCAGTACTTC
CDR3: CATSRDRGREQYF
V: TRBV15
D: TRBD1
J: TRBJ2-7
size: -

DNA: TGTGCCAGCAGGCCCGGGGGTGGCGTGCGGGAGACCCAGTACTTC
CDR3: CASRPGGGVRETQYF
V: TRBV12-3/TRBV12-4
D: -
J: TRBJ2-5
size: -

DNA: TGTGCCAGCTCACCAACTAGAGGACAGCTCTATGGCTACACCTTC
CDR3: CASSPTRGQLYGYTF
V: TRBV18
D: -
J: TRBJ1-2
size: many

DNA: TGTGCCAGCAGTAAGGGACAGGGAGGCAATCAGCCCCAGCATTTT
CDR3: CASSKGQGGNQPQHF
V: TRBV6-6
D: TRBD1
J: TRBJ1-5
size: -

DNA: TGTGCCAGCAGCAAAGAAGAGAAGGTCTCCTCTGGGGCCAACGTCCTGACTTTC
CDR3: CASSKEEKVSSGANVLTF
V: TRBV21-1
D: -
J: TRBJ2-6
size: few

DNA: TGCGCCAGCAGTTTCTCGGGACTAGTCCTTAGCACAGATACGCAGTATTTT
CDR3: CASSFSGLVLSTDTQYF
V: TRBV5-1
D: TRBD2
J: TRBJ2-3
size: many

DNA: TGTGCTAGTGGTAGGGAAGCGGGACAGCTCTATGGCTACACCTTC
CDR3: CASGREAGQLYGYTF
V: TRBV12-5
D: TRBD1
J: TRBJ1-2
size: few

DNA: TGTGCCAGCAGTGAATACCCCAGGGGAGCCGACGAGCAGTACTTC
CDR3: CASSEYPRGADEQYF
V: TRBV6-1
D: -
J: TRBJ2-7
size: -

DNA: TGTGCCAGCAGCTCCGCAAGACAGGGGATGTCCTACAATGAGCAGTTCTTC
CDR3: CASSSARQGMSYNEQFF
V: TRBV7-2
D: TRBD1
J: TRBJ2-1
size: many

DNA: TGTGCCAGCAGTAAACCGCAGCGGGTGCCCAGCACAGATACGCAGTATTTT
CDR3: CASSKPQRVPSTDTQYF
V: TRBV27
D: -
J: TRBJ2-3
size: few

DNA: TGTGCCAGCAGCGGGGGGGCGAACACCGGGGAGCTGTTTTTT
CDR3: CASSGGANTGELFF
V: TRBV9
D: -
J: TRBJ2-2
size: few

DNA: TGCGCCAGCAGCCTGGGACTAGCGGGGAAATACAATGAGCAGTTCTTC
CDR3: CASSLGLAGKYNEQFF
V: TRBV4-3
D: TRBD2
J: TRBJ2-1
size: -

DNA: TGTGCCAGCGATACCCCTCGGCAGGGGTACAATGAGCAGTTCTTC
CDR3: CASDTPRQGYNEQFF
V: TRBV6-2/TRBV6-3
D: -
J: TRBJ2-1
size: many

DNA: TGTGCCAGCAGCCAAGTGTACAGGACGGCTTCCCGGGGCACCATATATTTT
CDR3: CASSQVYRTASRGTIYF
V: TRBV3-1
D: -
J: TRBJ1-3
size: many

DNA: TGTGCCAGCAGCTTAGAGGTCACTAGCGGGGGCTACGAGCAGTACTTC
CDR3: CASSLEVTSGGYEQYF
V: TRBV7-2
D: TRBD2
J: TRBJ2-7
size: many

DNA: TGTGCCAGCAGTACAGACGGAGGGAGCTATGGCTACACCTTC
CDR3: CASSTDGGSYGYTF
V: TRBV2
D: -
J: TRBJ1-2
size: -

DNA: TGTGCCATCAGTTTGACAGGGACCGACAATGAGCAGTTCTTC
CDR3: CAISLTGTDNEQFF
V: TRBV10-3
D: TRBD1
J: TRBJ2-1
size: few

DNA: TGTGCCAGCAGTGAATTAGTGGCCACACCGGCCGGCTACACCTTC
CDR3: CASSELVATPAGYTF
V: TRBV6-1
D: -
J: TRBJ1-2
size: many

DNA: TGTGCCAGCAGTTTTTTATTATCCCTAGCGGGGGGAAGGAGAACAGATACGCAGTATTTT
CDR3: CASSFLLSLAGGRRTDTQYF
V: TRBV6-2/TRBV6-3
D: TRBD2
J: TRBJ2-3
size: few

DNA: TGTGCCAGCAGTGACTCCGCAGGGCAAGAGACCCAGTACTTC
CDR3: CASSDSAGQETQYF
V: TRBV6-6
D: -
J: TRBJ2-5
size: many

DNA: TGTGCCAGCAGTCCCACAGGGGGTAAAACCGGGGAGCTGTTTTTT
CDR3: CASSPTGGKTGELFF
V: TRBV28
D: TRBD1
J: TRBJ2-2
size: -

DNA: TGTGCCAGCAGAGGGACTAGCGGACGGGGGGGCGAGCAGTACTTC
CDR3: CASRGTSGRGGEQYF
V: TRBV4-2
D: TRBD2
J: TRBJ2-7
size: many

DNA: TGTGCTAGTGGTTTGAAGTTAGTGGCCTACCCCTCCTACAATGAGCAGTTCTTC
CDR3: CASGLKLVAYPSYNEQFF
V: TRBV12-5
D: -
J: TRBJ2-1
size: many

DNA: TGTGCCAGTAGTTGGGGGACAGATAGCTCCTACGAGCAGTACTTC
CDR3: CASSWGTDSSYEQYF
V: TRBV19
D: TRBD1
J: TRBJ2-7
size: many

DNA: TGTGCTAGTGCCGGGGCCCAAGAGACCCAGTACTTC
CDR3: CASAGAQETQYF
V: TRBV12-5
D: -
J: TRBJ2-5
size: few

DNA: TGTGCCAGCAGAGGACAGGGGTTCCCTAACTATGGCTACACCTTC
CDR3: CASRGQGFPNYGYTF
V: TRBV6-5
D: TRBD1
J: TRBJ1-2
size: -

DNA: TGTGCCAGCAGCCCTGGGGGGGGATGGACTGAAGCTTTCTTT
CDR3: CASSPGGGWTEAFF
V: TRBV5-4
D: -
J: TRBJ1-1
size: few

DNA: TGTGCCAGCTTACAGGGGGGGCTTGGGCAGCCCCAGCATTTT
CDR3: CASLQGGLGQPQHF
V: TRBV12-3/TRBV12-4
D: TRBD1
J: TRBJ1-5
size: -

DNA: TGTGCCAGCAGTTACTCGACTAGGGGGAGGTCACCCCTCCACTTT
CDR3: CASSYSTRGRSPLHF
V: TRBV6-5
D: -
J: TRBJ1-6
size: few

DNA: TGTGCCAGCAGACCCTACCCGGGACTAGCGGGGGTAAACATTCAGTACTTC
CDR3: CASRPYPGLAGVNIQYF
V: TRBV6-5
D: TRBD2
J: TRBJ2-4
size: many

DNA: TGTGCCAGCTCACCGGAACGGGTGGGGCAGCCCCAGCATTTT
CDR3: CASSPERVGQPQHF
V: TRBV18
D: -
J: TRBJ1-5
size: many

DNA: TGTGCCAGCAGTTTCAAGGGACAGGGCGCCAATCAGCCCCAGCATTTT
CDR3: CASSFKGQGANQPQHF
V: TRBV27
D: TRBD1
J: TRBJ1-5
size: few

DNA: TGTGCCAGCAGTTCGGGGACAGCCGCTAACTATGGCTACACCTTC
CDR3: CASSSGTAANYGYTF
V: TRBV28
D: TRBD1
J: TRBJ1-2
size: -

DNA: TGTGCCAGTAGTATAATGTCGGGGGTGGTCAACTATGGCTACACCTTC
CDR3: CASSIMSGVVNYGYTF
V: TRBV19
D: -
J: TRBJ1-2
size: -

DNA: TGTGCCAGCAGCGCCACGGTCCGGGCCAGGGAGGATGGCTACACCTTC
CDR3: CASSATVRAREDGYTF
V: TRBV11-2
D: -
J: TRBJ1-2
size: few

DNA: TGTGCCAGTAGTTCGTTACAGGGGAGGACTGAAGCTTTCTTT
CDR3: CASSSLQGRTEAFF
V: TRBV19
D: TRBD1
J: TRBJ1-1
size: -

DNA: TGCGCCAGCAGCTCCAGCGGGTTCTCCTACAATGAGCAGTTCTTC
CDR3: CASSSSGFSYNEQFF
V: TRBV5-1
D: -
J: TRBJ2-1
size: few

DNA: TGCAGTGCTAGTGGGCTAGCGGGGTACTACGAGCAGTACTTC
CDR3: CSASGLAGYYEQYF
V: TRBV20-1
D: TRBD2
J: TRBJ2-7
size: many

DNA: TGTGCCAGCAGCTTAGATCGCTCAGAGCAGTTCTTC
CDR3: CASSLDRSEQFF
V: TRBV11-2
D: -
J: TRBJ2-1
size: many

DNA: TGTGCCAGCAGCCCGACCACGGCAGGGGGCTACACCGGGGAGCTGTTTTTT
CDR3: CASSPTTAGGYTGELFF
V: TRBV7-6
D: TRBD1
J: TRBJ2-2
size: -

DNA: TGTGCCAGCAGCCCCACCGGTACGGGTGCTAGCACAGATACGCAGTATTTT
CDR3: CASSPTGTGASTDTQYF
V: TRBV7-2
D: -
J: TRBJ2-3
size: few

DNA: TGCGCCAGCAGCCCAAATACAGGGTGGGCTGAAAAACTGTTTTTT
CDR3: CASSPNTGWAEKLFF
V: TRBV4-3
D: -
J: TRBJ1-4
size: many

DNA: TGCAGTGCCACGACGGATGGTGAGAATGAAAAACTGTTTTTT
CDR3: CSATTDGENEKLFF
V: TRBV20-1
D: -
J: TRBJ1-4
size: many

DNA: TGTGCCAGCAGCGTGAACAATCAGCTTTCCTACGAGCAGTACTTC
CDR3: CASSVNNQLSYEQYF
V: TRBV7-2
D: -
J: TRBJ2-7
size: few

DNA: TGTGCCAGCAACACAGGGGGAAGGAATGAAAAACTGTTTTTT
CDR3: CASNTGGRNEKLFF
V: TRBV2
D: TRBD1
J: TRBJ1-4
size: -

DNA: TGTGCCAGCAGCCCCCAGGGGGGACAGGGAGAAAAACTGTTTTTT
CDR3: CASSPQGGQGEKLFF
V: TRBV11-2
D: TRBD1
J: TRBJ1-4
size: many